Listed below are T cell receptor beta chains from one sample, sequenced in a study of cytomegalovirus exposure and HLA in healthy donors. Data came from immunoSEQ multiplex PCR; TCRdb stores just in-frame clones and leaves some out. The sample consists of under 200,000 clones, 73% of them appearing once. Source material: PBMCs. These receptors all come from a woman in her thirties in good health and CMV-seronegative. CDR3s include the opening cysteine and the closing phenylalanine or tryptophan. The order of the fields is CDR3 DNA, CDR3 protein, clone size, J gene, D gene, V gene. The D gene is left open where the match is weak. Clone size is shown for a subset of rows, as once, few, many or a class of expanded clone.

DNA: TGCGCCAGCAGCCACTTACTAGCGGGGGGGCGTAAAAGGGTCCCCGGGGAGCTGTTTTTT
CDR3: CASSHLLAGGRKRVPGELFF
size: once
J: TRBJ2-2
D: TRBD2
V: TRBV4-1

DNA: TGTGCCAGCAGCTTAGATGGGACAGGCCGCTCCTATGGCTACACCTTC
CDR3: CASSLDGTGRSYGYTF
size: few
J: TRBJ1-2
D: TRBD1
V: TRBV7-9

DNA: TGTGCCAGTAGTATCAGGCCAGCTGGAAACACCATATATTTT
CDR3: CASSIRPAGNTIYF
size: few
J: TRBJ1-3
D: .
V: TRBV19

DNA: TGTGCCAGCTCACCTCTAGCGGGACCCTACAATGAGCAGTTCTTC
CDR3: CASSPLAGPYNEQFF
size: .
J: TRBJ2-1
D: TRBD2
V: TRBV18

DNA: TGTGCCAGTAGTGGGCATTATAGCAATCAGCCCCAGCATTTT
CDR3: CASSGHYSNQPQHF
size: .
J: TRBJ1-5
D: .
V: TRBV19

DNA: TGTGCCAGCTCCCCGGGACTAGCGGGAGGCGAGCAGTACTTC
CDR3: CASSPGLAGGEQYF
size: .
J: TRBJ2-7
D: TRBD2
V: TRBV18

DNA: TGTGCCAGCAGTGTGTCCAGGGTGAACACTGAAGCTTTCTTT
CDR3: CASSVSRVNTEAFF
size: .
J: TRBJ1-1
D: .
V: TRBV6-1

DNA: TGCAGCGTATCCATAACAGGTTCCCCCACAGATACGCAGTATTTT
CDR3: CSVSITGSPTDTQYF
size: .
J: TRBJ2-3
D: .
V: TRBV29-1

DNA: TGTGCCAGCAGCTCTGACCAGCTGACGGGCTACGAGCAGTACTTC
CDR3: CASSSDQLTGYEQYF
size: .
J: TRBJ2-7
D: .
V: TRBV7-9

DNA: TGTGCCACCAGCAGAGACAGGGCACGGTTCGGCAATCAGCCCCAGCATTTT
CDR3: CATSRDRARFGNQPQHF
size: .
J: TRBJ1-5
D: .
V: TRBV15

DNA: TGCGCCAGCAGCTTGGGTACAGGGGGGAACACTGAAGCTTTCTTT
CDR3: CASSLGTGGNTEAFF
size: .
J: TRBJ1-1
D: TRBD1
V: TRBV5-1

DNA: TGTGCCAGTAGTATCAGTAACTATGGCAATCAGCCCCAGCATTTT
CDR3: CASSISNYGNQPQHF
size: .
J: TRBJ1-5
D: .
V: TRBV19

DNA: TGTGCCAGCAGCTCCTGGGGGGACTACAATGAGCAGTTCTTC
CDR3: CASSSWGDYNEQFF
size: .
J: TRBJ2-1
D: .
V: TRBV7-9

DNA: TGTGCCAGCAGCTTCCTAGCGGGGGGGCGTGACGAGCAGTACTTC
CDR3: CASSFLAGGRDEQYF
size: .
J: TRBJ2-7
D: TRBD2
V: TRBV11-2

DNA: TGTGCCAGTAAACTAGGGAGGGCGGTGGGCTACGAGCAGTACTTC
CDR3: CASKLGRAVGYEQYF
size: .
J: TRBJ2-7
D: TRBD2
V: TRBV6-5

DNA: TGCGCCAGCAGCAAAAGGGACACCGACGGCTACACCTTC
CDR3: CASSKRDTDGYTF
size: .
J: TRBJ1-2
D: .
V: TRBV5-1

DNA: TGCGCCAGCAGTCCGGGACTAGCCCAAGAGACCCAGTACTTC
CDR3: CASSPGLAQETQYF
size: .
J: TRBJ2-5
D: TRBD2
V: TRBV10-1

DNA: TGCGCCAGCAGGGAGGGGGCAGGATCACCCCTCCACTTT
CDR3: CASREGAGSPLHF
size: once
J: TRBJ1-6
D: TRBD1
V: TRBV4-3

DNA: TGTGCCAGCAGTCCCGGGACAGGGCTTAACTATGGCTACACCTTC
CDR3: CASSPGTGLNYGYTF
size: .
J: TRBJ1-2
D: TRBD1
V: TRBV27

DNA: TGTGCCAGCAGCGTAGGTGCAGGCTCCTACGAGCAGTACTTC
CDR3: CASSVGAGSYEQYF
size: .
J: TRBJ2-7
D: .
V: TRBV9

DNA: TGCGCCAGCAGCTTAAGGGAGGCCTCCTATAATTCACCCCTCCACTTT
CDR3: CASSLREASYNSPLHF
size: .
J: TRBJ1-6
D: .
V: TRBV5-1

DNA: TGTGCCAGCAGCTTAGGGACAGGGGGTCCTTTTCCTGGAAACACCATATATTTT
CDR3: CASSLGTGGPFPGNTIYF
size: .
J: TRBJ1-3
D: TRBD1
V: TRBV11-2

DNA: TGCGCCAGCAGCCAAGGGGGGCGGGGGTACGAGCAGTACTTC
CDR3: CASSQGGRGYEQYF
size: .
J: TRBJ2-7
D: .
V: TRBV4-3

DNA: TGTGCCAGCAGTCCACGGGGGACTAGCGGGAGGACCGGGGAGCTGTTTTTT
CDR3: CASSPRGTSGRTGELFF
size: .
J: TRBJ2-2
D: TRBD2
V: TRBV27

DNA: TGTGCCAGCAGCTTAACGGGCCAGGGGCCCTACGAGCAGTACTTC
CDR3: CASSLTGQGPYEQYF
size: .
J: TRBJ2-7
D: .
V: TRBV7-3

DNA: TGTGCCAGCAGCTTAGCCAGGGGGCGCACTGAAGCTTTCTTT
CDR3: CASSLARGRTEAFF
size: once
J: TRBJ1-1
D: TRBD1
V: TRBV7-2

DNA: TGTGCCAGCAGCGTGGGGGCGGACAGGGTGGGCGGCTACACCTTC
CDR3: CASSVGADRVGGYTF
size: .
J: TRBJ1-2
D: TRBD1
V: TRBV9

DNA: TGCGCCAGCAGCTTGGGACAGGGGAAGACCTACGAGCAGTACTTC
CDR3: CASSLGQGKTYEQYF
size: .
J: TRBJ2-7
D: TRBD1
V: TRBV5-1

DNA: TGTGCCAGCAGTGCCCTCCCAGGACAGGCGAACACTGAAGCTTTCTTT
CDR3: CASSALPGQANTEAFF
size: .
J: TRBJ1-1
D: TRBD1
V: TRBV6-4

DNA: TGCGCCAGCAGCTTGACCCGAGGTGGCTACACCTTC
CDR3: CASSLTRGGYTF
size: .
J: TRBJ1-2
D: .
V: TRBV5-1

DNA: TGTGCCAGCAGTGTTGGCAGAGGTAATTCACCCCTCCACTTT
CDR3: CASSVGRGNSPLHF
size: .
J: TRBJ1-6
D: .
V: TRBV2

DNA: TGTGCCAGCAGCTTAGTGTCTAGCGGGAGGGGTAACTCAAATGCCTACGAGCAGTACTTC
CDR3: CASSLVSSGRGNSNAYEQYF
size: .
J: TRBJ2-7
D: TRBD2
V: TRBV7-8

DNA: TGCGCCAGCAGCCAAGGGGCGGGACAGGGCTACAATGAGCAGTTCTTC
CDR3: CASSQGAGQGYNEQFF
size: .
J: TRBJ2-1
D: TRBD1
V: TRBV4-1

DNA: TGTGCCAGCAGTTATCGCGCGGGAGGGGGAGAGACCCAGTACTTC
CDR3: CASSYRAGGGETQYF
size: .
J: TRBJ2-5
D: TRBD2
V: TRBV6-6

DNA: TGTGCCAGCAGTATCACGACAGGGTCCCACGAGCAGTACTTC
CDR3: CASSITTGSHEQYF
size: .
J: TRBJ2-7
D: TRBD1
V: TRBV27

DNA: TGTGCCAGCAGCTTAATTTCCGTCTACGAGCAGTACTTC
CDR3: CASSLISVYEQYF
size: few
J: TRBJ2-7
D: .
V: TRBV7-8

DNA: TGTGCCAGATCACCGGATAATTCACCCCTCCACTTT
CDR3: CARSPDNSPLHF
size: .
J: TRBJ1-6
D: .
V: TRBV27